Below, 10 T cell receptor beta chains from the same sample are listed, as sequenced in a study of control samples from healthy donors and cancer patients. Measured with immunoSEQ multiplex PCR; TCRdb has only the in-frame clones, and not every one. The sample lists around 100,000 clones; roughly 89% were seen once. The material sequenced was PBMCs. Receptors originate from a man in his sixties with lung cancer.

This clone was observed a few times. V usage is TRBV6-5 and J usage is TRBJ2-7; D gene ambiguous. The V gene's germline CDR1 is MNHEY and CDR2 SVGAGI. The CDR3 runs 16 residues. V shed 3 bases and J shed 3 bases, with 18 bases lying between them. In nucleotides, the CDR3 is TGTGCCAGCAGTTATCAGGTTCCACCCAACTTCTACGAGCAGTACTTC. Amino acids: CASSYQVPPNFYEQYF.

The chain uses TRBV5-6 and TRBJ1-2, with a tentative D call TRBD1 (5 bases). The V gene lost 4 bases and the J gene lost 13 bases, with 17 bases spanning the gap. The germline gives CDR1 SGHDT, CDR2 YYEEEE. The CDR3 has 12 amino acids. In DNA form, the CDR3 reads TGTGCCAGCAGCATCCGGAACCGGGACTGCACCTTC. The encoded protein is CASSIRNRDCTF.

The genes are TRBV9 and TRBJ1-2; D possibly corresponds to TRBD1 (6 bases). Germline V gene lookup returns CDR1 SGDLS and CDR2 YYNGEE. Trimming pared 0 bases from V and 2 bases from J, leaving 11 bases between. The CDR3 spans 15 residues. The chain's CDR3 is CASSVVSGVNYGYTF. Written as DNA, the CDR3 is TGTGCCAGCAGCGTAGTCTCAGGGGTAAACTATGGCTACACCTTC.

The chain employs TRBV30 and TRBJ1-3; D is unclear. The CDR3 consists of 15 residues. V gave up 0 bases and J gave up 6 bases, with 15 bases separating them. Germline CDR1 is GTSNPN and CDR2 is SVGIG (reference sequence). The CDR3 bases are TGTGCCTGGAGTGTAGGACTCTTACCCCCAAACACCATATATTTT. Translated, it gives CAWSVGLLPPNTIYF.

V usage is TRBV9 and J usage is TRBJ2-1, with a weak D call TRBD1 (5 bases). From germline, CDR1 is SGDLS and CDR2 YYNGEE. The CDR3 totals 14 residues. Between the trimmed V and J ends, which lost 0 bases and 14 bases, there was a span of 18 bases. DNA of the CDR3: TGTGCCAGCAGCGTAGGTCAGGGCCTTTCCCCAGAGTTCTTC. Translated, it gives CASSVGQGLSPEFF.

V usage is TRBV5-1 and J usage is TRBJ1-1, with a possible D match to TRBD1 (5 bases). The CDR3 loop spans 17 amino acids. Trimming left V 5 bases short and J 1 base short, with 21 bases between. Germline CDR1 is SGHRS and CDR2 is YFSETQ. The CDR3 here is CASSTNRDRRRNTEAFF. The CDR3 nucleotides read TGCGCCAGCAGTACGAACCGGGACCGACGAAGGAACACTGAAGCTTTCTTT.

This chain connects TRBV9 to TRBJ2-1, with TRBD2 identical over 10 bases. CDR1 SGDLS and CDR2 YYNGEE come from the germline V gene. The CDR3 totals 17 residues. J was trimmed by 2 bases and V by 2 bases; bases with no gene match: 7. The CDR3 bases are TGTGCCAGCAGCGTCTCATCCGGGACTAGCGCCTACAATGAGCAGTTCTTC. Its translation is CASSVSSGTSAYNEQFF.

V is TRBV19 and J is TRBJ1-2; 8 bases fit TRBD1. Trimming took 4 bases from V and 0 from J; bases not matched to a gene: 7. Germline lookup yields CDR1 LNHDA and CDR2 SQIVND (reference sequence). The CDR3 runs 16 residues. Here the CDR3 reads CASSTRGLITNYGYTF. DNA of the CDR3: TGTGCCAGTAGTACCAGGGGGCTCATAACTAACTATGGCTACACCTTC.

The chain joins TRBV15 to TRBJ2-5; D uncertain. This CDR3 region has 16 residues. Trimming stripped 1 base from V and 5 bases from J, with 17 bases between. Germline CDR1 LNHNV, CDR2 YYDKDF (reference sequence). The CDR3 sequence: CATSRGATFLGETQYF. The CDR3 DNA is TGTGCCACCAGCAGAGGGGCCACCTTCCTCGGGGAGACCCAGTACTTC.

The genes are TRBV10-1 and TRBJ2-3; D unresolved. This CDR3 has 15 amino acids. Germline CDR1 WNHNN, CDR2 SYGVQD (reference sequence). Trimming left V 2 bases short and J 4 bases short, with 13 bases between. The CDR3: CASSERLLGPDTQYF. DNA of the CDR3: TGCGCCAGCAGTGAGAGACTCCTAGGACCAGATACGCAGTATTTT.